These 10 T cell receptor beta chains came from one sample sequenced in a study of blood T cell repertoires in COVID-19. The method was immunoSEQ multiplex PCR; TCRdb's version includes in-frame clones alone and lacks a portion of them. The sample carries about 190,000 clones, around 89% recorded once. The sequenced sample was peripheral blood. The receptor set was obtained from a man aged 45-60 years with acute or convalescent COVID-19.

The CDR3 here is CASSLVDRVEGYTF. The CDR3 DNA is TGTGCCAGCAGTTTAGTAGACAGGGTGGAGGGCTACACCTTC. This chain links TRBV28 with TRBJ1-2; TRBD1 matches 7 bases. CDR3 length: 14 residues. Trimming cost V 2 bases and J 8 bases; bases outside gene matches: 8. Germline CDR1 and CDR2: MDHEN and SYDVKM.

V is TRBV10-3 and J is TRBJ2-7; D might be TRBD2 (6 bases). V shed 3 bases and J shed 3 bases, with 9 bases lying between them. This CDR3 comprises 13 residues. From germline, CDR1 is ENHRY and CDR2 SYGVKD. The CDR3: CAISDSGNYEQYV. In DNA form, the CDR3 reads TGTGCCATCAGTGATAGCGGAAACTACGAGCAGTACGTC.

The J gene is TRBJ2-7, the V gene TRBV11-2; D is possibly TRBD2 (5 bases). V lost 5 bases, J lost 2 bases, and 16 bases lay in between. CDR1 SGHAT and CDR2 FQNNGV come from the germline V gene. CDR3 length: 15 amino acids. CDR3 protein: CASSANAGYPYEQYV. The CDR3 region has the DNA TGTGCCAGCAGCGCCAATGCGGGCTACCCCTACGAGCAGTACGTC.

This chain connects TRBV4-2 to TRBJ2-2; D gene uncertain. The germline V and J ends were trimmed by 0 bases and 4 bases, with 18 bases remaining between them. From germline, CDR1 is LGHNA and CDR2 YNFKEQ. The CDR3 consists of 18 residues. This chain's CDR3 is CASSQDPLLIAVTGELFF. The CDR3 DNA reads as TGTGCCAGCAGCCAAGACCCTCTCCTGATCGCGGTCACCGGGGAGCTGTTTTTT.

The chain combines TRBV27 with TRBJ2-7, with 14 bases fitting TRBD2. Germline V gene sequence: CDR1 MNHEY, CDR2 SMNVEV (reference sequence). V was clipped by 2 bases and J by 7 bases; unmatched bases: 7. The CDR3 covers 16 residues. The DNA of the CDR3 is TGTGCCAGCAGTTTAAGCGGACTAGCGGGAGGAAGGGAGCAGTACTTC. Translation: CASSLSGLAGGREQYF.

V is TRBV7-3 and J is TRBJ2-2, with TRBD2 matching over 12 bases. This CDR3 contains 16 residues. Germline V gene lookup returns CDR1 SGHTA and CDR2 FQGTGA. V shed 2 bases, J shed 7 bases, and the junction held 5 bases outside the gene matches. The CDR3 protein is CASSLSTSGRGGELFF. DNA of the CDR3: TGTGCCAGCAGCTTATCGACTAGCGGGAGAGGCGGGGAGCTGTTTTTT. Combining the CDR3 with reference TRBV7-3 and TRBJ2-2 gives the whole variable domain GAGVSQTPSNKVTEKGKYVELRCDPISGHTALYWYRQSLGQGPEFLIYFQGTGAADDSGLPNDRFFAVRPEGSVSTLKIQRTERGDSAVYLCASSLSTSGRGGELFFGEGSRLTVL.

V gene TRBV2 combines with J gene TRBJ2-7; 7 nucleotides match TRBD1. Germline CDR1 and CDR2: SNHLY and FYNNEI. The CDR3 covers 12 residues. The V segment lost 5 bases and the J segment 6 bases; nucleotides outside the gene matches: 4. The CDR3 bases are TGTGCCAGCAGTACAGGGGTCGGCGAGCAGTACGTC. Translating it yields CASSTGVGEQYV.

Points on this clone: This sample also contains other DNA sequences that code for the same CDR3. The rearrangement uses TRBV6-5 and TRBJ1-1; 8 nucleotides align to TRBD1. The CDR3 runs 14 residues. Germline V gene sequence: CDR1 MNHEY, CDR2 SVGAGI. V shed 2 bases and J 5 bases; nucleotides not matched to a gene: 4. The CDR3 sequence is CASSYGQGGTEAFF. The DNA of the CDR3 is TGTGCCAGCAGTTACGGACAGGGTGGAACTGAAGCTTTCTTT.

This chain joins TRBV19 and TRBJ1-2, with D possibly being TRBD1 (5 bases). The germline V gene encodes CDR1 LNHDA and CDR2 SQIVND (reference sequence). The CDR3 spans 17 residues. The ends were cut back, 5 bases at V and 1 base at J, with 20 bases in the middle. This CDR3 is CASSLRLTATNNYGYTF. The CDR3 DNA follows: TGTGCCAGTAGTCTACGACTGACAGCAACTAATAACTATGGCTACACCTTC.

The chain joins TRBV7-9 to TRBJ1-2; 10 bases match TRBD1. The J segment lost 2 bases and the V segment lost 5 bases, leaving 5 bases of the junction unmatched. The germline CDR1 and CDR2 sequences are SEHNR and FQNEAQ (reference sequence). This CDR3 has 15 amino acids. The CDR3 bases are TGTGCCAGCAGCCCCCTGGACAGGGGGAACTATGGCTACACCTTC. Its protein is CASSPLDRGNYGYTF.